Listed below are T cell receptor beta chains from one sample, sequenced in a study of OX40 agonist ivuxolimab in advanced cancers. Profiling relied on immunoSEQ multiplex PCR, and the TCRdb table lists in-frame clones only, not all of them. The sample shows tens of thousands of clones, about 91% of them seen only once. The input for sequencing was CD4+ or CD8+ T cells sorted from blood, taken in a trial of the OX40 agonist ivuxolimab. The receptors shown here come from an adult with an advanced solid tumor such as melanoma, head and neck, liver or kidney cancer. Each CDR3 is given with its conserved first and last residue. Fields, in order: clone size, CDR3 length, J gene, V gene, D gene, CDR3 protein, CDR3 DNA. The D gene is left open where the match is weak. Clone size is shown for a subset of rows, as once, few, many or a class of expanded clone.

size: NA; length: 16; J: TRBJ2-1; V: TRBV5-4; D: NA; CDR3: CASSLGGSSSYNEQFF; DNA: TGTGCCAGCAGCTTGGGGGGATCAAGCTCCTACAATGAGCAGTTCTTC
size: NA; length: 14; J: TRBJ1-1; V: TRBV7-9; D: NA; CDR3: CASSSPVPTSDAFF; DNA: TGTGCCAGCAGCTCTCCGGTACCTACGTCGGACGCTTTCTTT
size: NA; length: 11; J: TRBJ1-2; V: TRBV5-1; D: NA; CDR3: CASSLGFGYTF; DNA: TGCGCCAGCAGCTTGGGTTTTGGCTACACCTTC
size: NA; length: 17; J: TRBJ1-3; V: TRBV21-1; D: NA; CDR3: CASSKDRRVSTGNTIYF; DNA: TGTGCCAGCAGCAAAGATAGGCGGGTCTCGACTGGAAACACCATATATTTT
size: NA; length: 14; J: TRBJ2-7; V: TRBV19; D: NA; CDR3: CASRFQISSYEQYF; DNA: TGTGCCAGTAGGTTCCAGATCTCCTCCTACGAGCAGTACTTC
size: NA; length: 15; J: TRBJ2-3; V: TRBV7-3; D: TRBD2; CDR3: CASSLSTGGVGTQYF; DNA: TGTGCCAGCAGCTTATCCACGGGGGGAGTCGGTACGCAGTATTTT
size: NA; length: 14; J: TRBJ1-6; V: TRBV28; D: NA; CDR3: CASSLLYPHSPLHF; DNA: TGTGCCAGCAGTTTGCTGTATCCCCATTCACCCCTCCACTTT
size: NA; length: 14; J: TRBJ2-3; V: TRBV27; D: NA; CDR3: CASRVGGATDTQYF; DNA: TGTGCCAGCAGGGTAGGGGGGGCGACAGATACGCAGTATTTT
size: NA; length: 16; J: TRBJ1-5; V: TRBV6-5; D: NA; CDR3: CASSYSGGGGNQPQHF; DNA: TGTGCCAGCAGTTATAGCGGCGGTGGCGGCAATCAGCCCCAGCATTTT
size: NA; length: 15; J: TRBJ2-1; V: TRBV5-1; D: TRBD2; CDR3: CASSLVAGGLNEQFF; DNA: TGCGCCAGCAGCTTGGTTGCGGGGGGGCTAAATGAGCAGTTCTTC
size: NA; length: 16; J: TRBJ1-1; V: TRBV5-1; D: NA; CDR3: CASSLEVARVGTEAFF; DNA: TGCGCCAGCAGCTTGGAAGTTGCCAGGGTAGGAACTGAAGCTTTCTTT
size: NA; length: 12; J: TRBJ2-3; V: TRBV2; D: NA; CDR3: CARGDVVDTQYF; DNA: TGTGCCAGGGGGGACGTAGTCGACACGCAGTATTTT
size: NA; length: 15; J: TRBJ1-1; V: TRBV4-2; D: NA; CDR3: CASSQLGGVGTEAFF; DNA: TGTGCCAGCAGCCAACTGGGGGGCGTCGGGACTGAAGCTTTCTTT
size: NA; length: 19; J: TRBJ2-1; V: TRBV15; D: TRBD2; CDR3: CATSRYGLAGGRPYNEQFF; DNA: TGTGCCACCAGCAGATACGGACTAGCGGGGGGGCGGCCCTACAATGAGCAGTTCTTC
size: NA; length: 13; J: TRBJ1-1; V: TRBV11-2; D: TRBD1; CDR3: CASSPGQGVRAFF; DNA: TGTGCCAGCAGCCCAGGACAGGGGGTAAGGGCTTTCTTT
size: NA; length: 16; J: TRBJ2-1; V: TRBV28; D: TRBD2; CDR3: CASSSQVAGGLDEQFF; DNA: TGTGCCAGCAGTTCCCAGGTAGCGGGGGGGTTGGATGAGCAGTTCTTC
size: NA; length: 11; J: TRBJ2-7; V: TRBV20-1; D: NA; CDR3: CSAADRTEQYF; DNA: TGCAGTGCCGCCGACAGGACCGAGCAGTACTTC
size: once; length: 15; J: TRBJ2-2; V: TRBV10-3; D: NA; CDR3: CATYRPGANTGELFF; DNA: TGTGCCACCTACAGGCCGGGAGCGAACACCGGGGAGCTGTTTTTT
size: NA; length: 15; J: TRBJ1-1; V: TRBV18; D: TRBD1; CDR3: CASSPSTGWNTEAFF; DNA: TGTGCCAGCTCACCATCGACAGGGTGGAACACTGAAGCTTTCTTT
size: NA; length: 15; J: TRBJ1-4; V: TRBV4-1; D: TRBD1; CDR3: CASSQPGQLNEKLFF; DNA: TGCGCCAGCAGCCAACCGGGACAGCTAAATGAAAAACTGTTTTTT
size: NA; length: 15; J: TRBJ2-3; V: TRBV5-1; D: TRBD1; CDR3: CASSFAGTGTDTQYF; DNA: TGCGCCAGCAGCTTTGCCGGGACAGGTACAGATACGCAGTATTTT
size: few; length: 13; J: TRBJ1-6; V: TRBV21-1; D: NA; CDR3: CASKDGSDSPLHF; DNA: TGTGCCAGCAAAGACGGATCTGATTCACCCCTCCACTTT
size: few; length: 14; J: TRBJ1-5; V: TRBV7-9; D: NA; CDR3: CASSAAGPNQPQHF; DNA: TGTGCCAGCAGCGCAGCGGGACCCAATCAGCCCCAGCATTTT
size: NA; length: 11; J: TRBJ2-7; V: TRBV28; D: NA; CDR3: CASSLGYEQYF; DNA: TGTGCCAGCAGTTTGGGGTACGAGCAGTACTTC
size: NA; length: 14; J: TRBJ1-5; V: TRBV18; D: NA; CDR3: CASSAGIGGQPQHF; DNA: TGTGCCAGCTCGGCAGGGATTGGTGGTCAGCCCCAGCATTTT
size: NA; length: 14; J: TRBJ2-3; V: TRBV5-1; D: NA; CDR3: CASSLGTSTDTQYF; DNA: TGCGCCAGCAGCTTGGGGACCAGCACAGATACGCAGTATTTT
size: NA; length: 15; J: TRBJ1-1; V: TRBV6-1; D: TRBD1; CDR3: CASSERRQGNTEAFF; DNA: TGTGCCAGCAGTGAACGTCGACAGGGGAACACTGAAGCTTTCTTT
size: once; length: 11; J: TRBJ1-2; V: TRBV19; D: NA; CDR3: CASSIAAGYTF; DNA: TGTGCCAGTAGTATTGCCGCTGGCTACACCTTC
size: NA; length: 14; J: TRBJ1-2; V: TRBV4-2; D: TRBD1; CDR3: CASSQIDREKGYTF; DNA: TGTGCCAGCAGCCAGATAGACAGGGAGAAGGGCTACACCTTC
size: NA; length: 13; J: TRBJ1-2; V: TRBV5-6; D: NA; CDR3: CASSLLTLNGYTF; DNA: TGTGCCAGCAGCTTGCTGACACTGAATGGCTACACCTTC
size: few; length: 14; J: TRBJ1-5; V: TRBV11-2; D: TRBD1; CDR3: CASSLGRGNQPQHF; DNA: TGTGCCAGCAGCTTGGGCAGGGGGAATCAGCCCCAGCATTTT
size: NA; length: 12; J: TRBJ1-5; V: TRBV7-8; D: NA; CDR3: CASSSPRQPQHF; DNA: TGTGCCAGCAGCTCCCCTCGTCAGCCCCAGCATTTT
size: NA; length: 13; J: TRBJ2-7; V: TRBV6-6; D: NA; CDR3: CASTAGPSYEQYF; DNA: TGTGCCAGCACCGCGGGACCCTCCTACGAGCAGTACTTC
size: NA; length: 16; J: TRBJ2-3; V: TRBV5-5; D: TRBD2; CDR3: CASSLIPGLGTDTQYF; DNA: TGTGCCAGCAGCTTAATTCCGGGACTAGGTACAGATACGCAGTATTTT
size: NA; length: 14; J: TRBJ2-7; V: TRBV28; D: NA; CDR3: CASSLLVPPYEQYF; DNA: TGTGCCAGCAGCCTACTTGTCCCCCCTTACGAGCAGTACTTC
size: NA; length: 12; J: TRBJ2-1; V: TRBV19; D: NA; CDR3: CASSTGTREQFF; DNA: TGTGCCAGTAGTACCGGGACACGGGAGCAGTTCTTC
size: once; length: 14; J: TRBJ1-1; V: TRBV11-3; D: NA; CDR3: CASSLQGTNTEAFF; DNA: TGTGCCAGCAGCTTGCAGGGTACGAACACTGAAGCTTTCTTT
size: NA; length: 15; J: TRBJ2-2; V: TRBV7-6; D: TRBD2; CDR3: CASSLLSGGAGELFF; DNA: TGTGCCAGCAGCCTACTTAGCGGGGGGGCCGGGGAGCTGTTTTTT
size: NA; length: 12; J: TRBJ1-3; V: TRBV6-5; D: NA; CDR3: CASTNSGNTIYF; DNA: TGTGCCAGCACGAACTCTGGAAACACCATATATTTT
size: NA; length: 15; J: TRBJ2-2; V: TRBV21-1; D: NA; CDR3: CASSKLCQGVGELFF; DNA: TGTGCCAGCAGCAAACTATGCCAGGGGGTCGGGGAGCTGTTTTTT
size: NA; length: 16; J: TRBJ1-5; V: TRBV10-2; D: NA; CDR3: CASSEVGRAGNQPQHF; DNA: TGCGCCAGCAGTGAGGTAGGAAGGGCTGGCAATCAGCCCCAGCATTTT
size: NA; length: 14; J: TRBJ2-3; V: TRBV2; D: TRBD2; CDR3: CASGLATTTDTQYF; DNA: TGTGCATCGGGACTAGCCACAACAACAGATACGCAGTATTTT
size: once; length: 16; J: TRBJ2-3; V: TRBV7-2; D: TRBD1; CDR3: CASRPAGTGGLGTQYF; DNA: TGTGCCAGCAGGCCAGCCGGGACAGGGGGATTAGGTACGCAGTATTTT
size: medium-sized; length: 13; J: TRBJ2-7; V: TRBV18; D: NA; CDR3: CASSGTEPYEQYF; DNA: TGTGCCAGCTCAGGCACAGAGCCCTACGAGCAGTACTTC
size: NA; length: 19; J: TRBJ1-4; V: TRBV6-1; D: NA; CDR3: CASSEIKQGLSGTNEKLFF; DNA: TGTGCCAGCAGTGAAATAAAACAGGGACTTAGTGGTACTAATGAAAAACTGTTTTTT
size: NA; length: 15; J: TRBJ2-1; V: TRBV5-1; D: TRBD2; CDR3: CASSNSGGLNREQFF; DNA: TGCGCCAGCAGCAATAGCGGGGGCCTGAACAGAGAGCAGTTCTTC
size: NA; length: 15; J: TRBJ2-3; V: TRBV28; D: TRBD1; CDR3: CASSSLGTGTDTQYF; DNA: TGTGCCAGCAGTTCCCTCGGGACAGGCACAGATACGCAGTATTTT
size: NA; length: 15; J: TRBJ2-5; V: TRBV10-3; D: TRBD2; CDR3: CAIRRGGGYQETQYF; DNA: TGTGCCATCAGGAGGGGCGGGGGGTACCAAGAGACCCAGTACTTC
size: NA; length: 12; J: TRBJ2-3; V: TRBV29-1; D: NA; CDR3: CSGDGGTDTQYF; DNA: TGCAGCGGGGACGGGGGCACAGATACGCAGTATTTT
size: NA; length: 14; J: TRBJ2-3; V: TRBV2; D: NA; CDR3: CASSGVRVGNTQYF; DNA: TGTGCCAGCAGTGGGGTTAGGGTGGGAAATACGCAGTATTTT